Below, 26 T cell receptor beta chains from the same sample are listed, as sequenced in a study of blood T cell repertoires in COVID-19. The table came from immunoSEQ multiplex PCR; TCRdb's copy has only in-frame clones and leaves some out. Among some 250,000 clones listed, around nine tenths were seen once. The sample was peripheral blood. The receptors were sampled from a woman aged 35 to 49 who had recovered from COVID-19.

The chain joins TRBV25-1 to TRBJ2-5, with D perhaps matching TRBD1 (5 bases). The CDR3 totals 14 residues. Germline CDR1 and CDR2: MGHDK and SYGVNS. Trimming removed 1 base at V and 0 bases at J, with 6 bases between. The CDR3 nucleotides are TGTGCCAGCAGTGAATGGGGCTACCAAGAGACCCAGTACTTC. Protein sequence: CASSEWGYQETQYF.

In this sample, this clone turned up once. The chain recombines TRBV6-5 with TRBJ2-7; possibly TRBD1 for D (6 bases). In germline, CDR1 is MNHEY, CDR2 SVGAGI. V gave up 8 bases and J gave up 3 bases, with 20 bases separating them. The CDR3 is 15 residues long. As DNA, the CDR3 is TGTGCCAGCGCCCCCCCGACAGGAGTATTCTACGAGCAGTACTTC. It yields the protein CASAPPTGVFYEQYF.

The rearrangement uses TRBV30 and TRBJ1-5; no firm D call. Trimming removed 0 bases from V and 4 bases from J, with 16 bases in between. The CDR3 spans 16 residues. Germline V lookup: CDR1 GTSNPN, CDR2 SVGIG (reference sequence). The DNA of the CDR3 is TGTGCCTGGAGTGTAGCGGGCCCAACGGGGAATCAGCCCCAGCATTTT. Amino acid sequence: CAWSVAGPTGNQPQHF.

This clone turned up a few times. The chain uses TRBV5-1 and TRBJ2-3; D may be TRBD2 (5 bases). Germline-derived CDR1 and CDR2 are SGHRS and YFSETQ. V was pared by 4 bases and J by 2 bases, with 11 bases between. The CDR3 covers 14 residues. The CDR3 is CASSRGQTTDTQYF. The CDR3 DNA follows: TGCGCCAGCAGCCGAGGGCAGACCACAGATACGCAGTATTTT.

Here the CDR3 reads CAWRGRTGNQPQHF. DNA for the CDR3: TGTGCCTGGAGGGGACGGACAGGGAATCAGCCCCAGCATTTT. The chain couples TRBV30 to TRBJ1-5, with TRBD1 matching 8 bases. The V and J ends lost 3 bases and 4 bases, in that order; junction bases with no gene match: 5. The CDR3 sequence is 14 residues long. CDR1 GTSNPN and CDR2 SVGIG come from the germline V gene (reference sequence). The full variable domain, completed using reference TRBV30 and TRBJ1-5, is SQTIHQWPATLVQPVGSPLSLECTVEGTSNPNLYWYRQAAGRGLQLLFYSVGIGQISSEVPQNLSASRPQDRQFILSSKKLLLSDSGFYLCAWRGRTGNQPQHFGDGTRLSIL.

V and J are TRBV9 and TRBJ1-4; D unclear. CDR3 length: 15 amino acids. CDR1 and CDR2 from the germline V gene are SGDLS and YYNGEE. Trimming stripped 2 bases from V and 3 bases from J, with 11 bases between. In DNA, the CDR3 is TGTGCCAGCAGCGTTTGGGGAGTTGCTAATGAAAAACTGTTTTTT. Protein sequence: CASSVWGVANEKLFF.

This clone has only a few counts. This chain connects TRBV18 to TRBJ1-3, with a weak D call TRBD1 (6 bases). With 3 bases removed from V and 3 bases from J, the gap between germline ends came to 12 bases. This CDR3 has 15 amino acids. Per the germline V gene, CDR1 is KGHSH and CDR2 is LQKENI. CDR3 amino acids: CASSPRTDLGNTIYF. DNA of the CDR3: TGTGCCAGCTCACCCCGGACAGACCTTGGAAACACCATATATTTT.

The CDR3 region is CAWSVGGAGDYGYTF. The CDR3 DNA reads TGTGCCTGGAGTGTGGGGGGGGCAGGCGACTATGGCTACACCTTC. This chain connects TRBV30 to TRBJ1-2, with D maybe TRBD1 (6 bases). CDR1 GTSNPN and CDR2 SVGIG come from the germline V gene (reference sequence). V dropped 0 bases and J dropped 3 bases, with 14 bases sitting between them. CDR3 length equals 15 residues.

This rearrangement joins TRBV5-4 to TRBJ1-4; 10 bases align to TRBD1. Germline-derived CDR1 and CDR2 are SGHNT and YYREEE (reference sequence). The CDR3 loop spans 14 amino acids. V trimming: 3 bases; J trimming: 7 bases; junction bases outside the gene matches: 3. The CDR3 protein is CASSWTGGIEKLFF. The CDR3 DNA follows: TGTGCCAGCAGCTGGACAGGGGGAATTGAAAAACTGTTTTTT. Complete variable domain (other parts from reference TRBV5-4 and TRBJ1-4): ETGVTQSPTHLIKTRGQQVTLRCSSQSGHNTVSWYQQALGQGPQFIFQYYREEENGRGNFPPRFSGLQFPNYSSELNVNALELDDSALYLCASSWTGGIEKLFFGSGTQLSVL.

The table lists this clone with a few counts. The V call is TRBV4-3, the J call TRBJ2-2; 12 bases agree with TRBD2. The CDR3 is 16 amino acids. Germline CDR1 is LGHNA and CDR2 is YSLEER. Trimming cost V 2 bases and J 4 bases; bases outside gene matches: 2. The CDR3 here is CASSQLAGGVTGELFF. CDR3 coding DNA: TGCGCCAGCAGCCAACTAGCGGGAGGGGTCACCGGGGAGCTGTTTTTT.

The chain carries TRBV6-5 and TRBJ2-5, with 11 positions matching TRBD2. Looked up from germline, CDR1 is MNHEY and CDR2 is SVGAGI. J lost 8 bases, V lost 6 bases, and 8 bases had no gene match. This CDR3 contains 14 residues. CDR3 in DNA: TGTGCCAGCAGAGAGCTAGCGGGAGGAGGAACCCAGTACTTC. It codes for CASRELAGGGTQYF.

This clone was seen at least ten times. The gene calls are TRBV5-1 and TRBJ2-1, with TRBD1 identical over 9 bases. CDR3 length: 16 residues. Germline CDR1 reads SGHRS; CDR2 reads YFSETQ. The trim removed 4 bases at V and 6 bases at J, leaving 11 bases unmatched. Here the CDR3 DNA reads TGCGCCAGCAGCGTTGGACGGGACAGGGTGGGCAATGAGCAGTTCTTC. The encoded protein is CASSVGRDRVGNEQFF.

The table lists this clone with a count of one. The V and J genes are TRBV30 and TRBJ2-1, with D perhaps matching TRBD2 (6 bases). CDR1 GTSNPN and CDR2 SVGIG come from the germline V gene (reference sequence). V was trimmed by 3 bases and J by 2 bases, leaving 8 bases between them. The CDR3 contains 13 residues. The CDR3 DNA reads as TGTGCCTGGAGAGCTAGCGCCTACAATGAGCAGTTCTTC. Its translation: CAWRASAYNEQFF. Combining the CDR3 with reference TRBV30 and TRBJ2-1 gives the whole variable domain SQTIHQWPATLVQPVGSPLSLECTVEGTSNPNLYWYRQAAGRGLQLLFYSVGIGQISSEVPQNLSASRPQDRQFILSSKKLLLSDSGFYLCAWRASAYNEQFFGPGTRLTVL.

The rearrangement links TRBV6-5 to TRBJ1-5; TRBD1 might be the D (5 bases). Germline CDR1 is MNHEY and CDR2 is SVGAGI. V lost 6 bases and J 2 bases, leaving 11 bases between the germline ends. The CDR3 contains 14 residues. The DNA of the CDR3 is TGTGCCAGCAGGGGGGAGCGGGGCAATCAGCCCCAGCATTTT. Its translation: CASRGERGNQPQHF.

The CDR3 sequence is CASSTRTGLRSSYEQYV. The CDR3 DNA is TGTGCCAGCAGCACCCGGACAGGCCTCAGGAGCTCCTACGAGCAGTACGTC. This chain connects TRBV21-1 to TRBJ2-7; TRBD1 is taken as the D call from the table, unchecked against the DNA. TRBV21-1 is given as a pseudogene. The CDR3 loop spans 17 amino acids.

The CDR3 sequence: CASTTGGGRRDTEAFF. The CDR3 nucleotides are TGTGCCAGCACCACAGGGGGCGGCCGTCGGGACACTGAAGCTTTCTTT. The J gene is TRBJ1-1, the V gene TRBV11-2, with 9 bases that match TRBD1. Trimming removed 7 bases from V and 3 bases from J; junction bases left unmatched: 12. Germline-derived CDR1 and CDR2 are SGHAT and FQNNGV. The CDR3 contains 16 residues.

The chain couples TRBV7-3 to TRBJ1-3, with D perhaps matching TRBD1 (6 bases). The CDR3 loop spans 16 amino acids. With 1 base removed from V and 1 base from J, the gap between germline ends came to 11 bases. Per germline, CDR1 SGHTA and CDR2 FQGTGA. The CDR3 here is CASSLKARGSGNTIYF. CDR3 DNA: TGTGCCAGCAGCTTAAAGGCCAGGGGATCTGGAAACACCATATATTTT. The variable domain in full, with the rest retrieved from reference TRBV7-3 and TRBJ1-3, is GAGVSQTPSNKVTEKGKYVELRCDPISGHTALYWYRQSLGQGPEFLIYFQGTGAADDSGLPNDRFFAVRPEGSVSTLKIQRTERGDSAVYLCASSLKARGSGNTIYFGEGSWLTVV.

J is TRBJ2-3 and V is TRBV21-1; the table assigns TRBD2, which was not confirmed against the DNA. TRBV21-1 is a listed pseudogene. The CDR3 extends over 13 amino acids. CDR3 sequence: CASSKRRGTPQYF. The CDR3 coding sequence is TGTGCCAGCAGCAAAAGGCGGGGGACCCCACAGTATTTT.

The rearrangement uses TRBV14 and TRBJ1-6, with a tentative D call TRBD1 (6 bases). With 1 base removed from V and 8 bases from J, the gap between germline ends came to 12 bases. This CDR3 comprises 15 residues. The germline gives CDR1 SGHDN, CDR2 FVKESK. The CDR3 DNA is TGTGCCAGCAGCCAAGTGTGGGGGCCGGATTCACCCCTCCACTTT. This gives the protein CASSQVWGPDSPLHF.

The rearrangement uses TRBV29-1 and TRBJ1-2, with 8 bases lining up with TRBD1. V was pared by 7 bases and J by 3 bases, with 7 bases of the junction left unmatched. The germline V gene encodes CDR1 SQVTM and CDR2 ANQGSEA. The CDR3 consists of 13 residues. CDR3 nucleotides: TGCAGCGCCAGACAGGGGTGGGACTATGGCTACACCTTC. Translating it yields CSARQGWDYGYTF.

The V and J genes are TRBV24-1 and TRBJ1-2; TRBD1 agrees at 7 bases. V shed 9 bases, J shed 5 bases, and the junction held 8 bases outside the gene matches. Germline lookup yields CDR1 KGHDR and CDR2 SFDVKD. The CDR3 contains 13 residues. CDR3 residues: CATQGDPGYGYTF. The CDR3 region has the DNA TGTGCCACCCAGGGGGACCCCGGGTATGGCTACACCTTC.

The chain employs TRBV3-1 (or the pseudogene TRBV3-2) and TRBJ2-3, with TRBD1 identical over 7 bases. Germline assignment: CDR1 LGHDT and CDR2 YNNKEL (reference sequence). The trim removed 3 bases at V and 5 bases at J, leaving 8 bases unmatched. The CDR3 consists of 15 residues. For the CDR3, the DNA is TGTGCCAGCAGCCACCGGGACCCAGGGGGAGATACGCAGTATTTT. Protein: CASSHRDPGGDTQYF.

The rearrangement uses TRBV5-1 and TRBJ2-5, with a weak D call TRBD1 (6 bases). The ends were cut back, 4 bases at V and 3 bases at J, with 19 bases in the middle. Germline CDR1 reads SGHRS; CDR2 reads YFSETQ. The CDR3 covers 16 residues. The CDR3 DNA reads TGCGCCAGCAGCCGTCCCGGACAGACGGGGAAAGAGACCCAGTACTTC. It yields the protein CASSRPGQTGKETQYF.

This chain joins TRBV7-5 and TRBJ2-3; TRBD2, the table's D call, lacks a check against the DNA. TRBV7-5 is classified as a pseudogene. The CDR3 consists of 17 residues. CDR3 sequence reads: CARSPGLAGGSADTQYF. The CDR3 DNA is TGTGCCAGAAGCCCAGGACTAGCGGGAGGGTCCGCAGATACGCAGTATTTT.

This clone was counted once. The chain is built from TRBV28 and TRBJ1-4, with D perhaps TRBD1 (6 bases). The V gene's germline CDR1 is MDHEN and CDR2 SYDVKM. V lost 5 bases and J 8 bases, leaving 24 bases between the germline ends. This CDR3 has 17 amino acids. The DNA of the CDR3 is TGTGCCAGCAGTCCCCCTTTTGCCAGGGGCTCGGGGGAAAAACTGTTTTTT. It translates to CASSPPFARGSGEKLFF.

The V and J genes are TRBV3-1 (or the pseudogene TRBV3-2) and TRBJ2-1; D gene ambiguous. Germline values: CDR1 LGHDT, CDR2 YNNKEL (reference sequence). The CDR3 contains 14 residues. Trimming removed 1 base at V and 0 bases at J, with 4 bases between. The CDR3 spells CASSQAGSYNEQFF. CDR3 bases: TGTGCCAGCAGCCAAGCGGGCTCCTACAATGAGCAGTTCTTC.